The TCR beta chain described here comes from a study of OX40 agonist ivuxolimab in advanced cancers. In the case of this clone: Other nucleotide sequences in the sample specify the same CDR3.

This CDR3 has 13 residues. Germline V gene sequence: CDR1 SGDLS, CDR2 YYNGEE. V was clipped by 2 bases and J by 3 bases, with 8 bases between them. This table comes from immunoSEQ multiplex PCR, and its TCRdb copy is limited to in-frame clones, with some not included. The table records over 20,000 clones, approximately 83% of them present only once. The specimen was CD4+ or CD8+ T cells sorted from blood, collected in a trial of the OX40 agonist ivuxolimab. The TCR sequence derives from an adult with an advanced solid tumor such as melanoma, head and neck, liver or kidney cancer. The gene calls are TRBV9 and TRBJ2-5, with a weak D call TRBD2 (6 bases). The CDR3: CASSVGGKETQYF. The CDR3 region has the DNA TGTGCCAGCAGCGTCGGGGGAAAAGAGACCCAGTACTTC.